This T cell receptor (beta chain) appears in the sequencing data of a study of B cell selection in AIRE deficiency. Overall study findings and caveats: Healthy donors alone shared under 35% of fewer than 4,000 Treg sequences; patients alone less than 10%. In TCRBV usage, CDR3 length and diversity, patient Tconv and Treg cells matched healthy donors. Shared Treg sequences had shorter CDR3s, biased toward rearrangements with few non-templated insertions.

In the authors' workflow: Conventional T cell pools: 1x10^5 or so distinct patient, 13.4x10^4 donor TCRbeta sequences. Here immunoSEQ multiplex PCR was the method, and the copy in TCRdb shows in-frame clones only, minus some. Clonal size and the V and J genes are those of that table, whereas D and trimming came from the DNA. This sample has more than 25,000 clones, with about 95% found just once. Conventional CD4 T cells were sorted as CD4+CD127+ cells. A note on this clone: What it binds is unknown.

The TCR originated in a human donor in good health. Sequenced sample: CD4+CD127+ conventional T cells sorted from PBMCs.

This CDR3 is CASRLTGSNQPQHF. The CDR3 DNA follows: TGTGCCAGCAGGTTGACAGGGAGCAATCAGCCCCAGCATTTT. V is TRBV7-2 and J is TRBJ1-5; 7 bases fit TRBD1. This CDR3 is built from 14 residues. CDR1 and CDR2 from the germline V gene are SGHTA and FQGNSA. The ends lost 6 bases at V and 1 base at J; junction bases unmatched: 3.